These T cell receptor beta chains were read from a single sample in a study of pediatric ulcerative colitis. Profiling relied on immunoSEQ multiplex PCR, and the TCRdb table lists in-frame clones only, not all of them. The sample holds 32,000 or so clones, roughly 78% seen once. Specimen: blood. These receptors all stem from a boy between 10 and 17 years old with severe ulcerative colitis. The CDR3 runs from the conserved cysteine through the conserved F or W. Each record gives: CDR3 DNA, CDR3 protein, clone size, V gene, D gene, J gene. The D gene is left open where the match is weak. The size field is filled for only some rows; it gives once, few, many or a size class.

CDR3 DNA: TGTGCCACCAGCAGAGATGGCACCGCAAGGTTACACGAGCAGTACTTC
CDR3 protein: CATSRDGTARLHEQYF
clone size: .
V gene: TRBV15
D gene: .
J gene: TRBJ2-7

CDR3 DNA: TGTGCCAGCAGTGAAGACCCGGCAGGGGGATCTTCTAGGGGCTACACCTTC
CDR3 protein: CASSEDPAGGSSRGYTF
clone size: few
V gene: TRBV6-1
D gene: TRBD1
J gene: TRBJ1-2

CDR3 DNA: TGTGCCTGGAGTCGGCAAACCAATGAGCAGTTCTTC
CDR3 protein: CAWSRQTNEQFF
clone size: once
V gene: TRBV30
D gene: .
J gene: TRBJ2-1

CDR3 DNA: TGTGCCAGCAGTGGGCGGACCATCTATGGCTACACCTTC
CDR3 protein: CASSGRTIYGYTF
clone size: .
V gene: TRBV2
D gene: .
J gene: TRBJ1-2

CDR3 DNA: TGCGCCAGCAGGGACCAGGGGGCAGATACGCAGTATTTT
CDR3 protein: CASRDQGADTQYF
clone size: .
V gene: TRBV5-1
D gene: TRBD1
J gene: TRBJ2-3

CDR3 DNA: TGTGCCAGCAGTTTATCCGGGGGGAGCTCCTATAATTCACCCCTCCACTTT
CDR3 protein: CASSLSGGSSYNSPLHF
clone size: .
V gene: TRBV27
D gene: .
J gene: TRBJ1-6

CDR3 DNA: TGTGCCAGCAGGCTGACAGGAGGTAGTTCACCCCTCCACTTT
CDR3 protein: CASRLTGGSSPLHF
clone size: .
V gene: TRBV6-6
D gene: .
J gene: TRBJ1-6

CDR3 DNA: TGTGCCAGCAGCGGGGGACAGGGAGGGACTGAAGCTTTCTTT
CDR3 protein: CASSGGQGGTEAFF
clone size: .
V gene: TRBV9
D gene: TRBD1
J gene: TRBJ1-1

CDR3 DNA: TGTGCCAGCAGCCCACAGAGCAGCTCTGGAAACACCATATATTTT
CDR3 protein: CASSPQSSSGNTIYF
clone size: .
V gene: TRBV7-2
D gene: .
J gene: TRBJ1-3

CDR3 DNA: TGTGCCAGCAGCCGTACGGCAGGTACTGAAGCTTTCTTT
CDR3 protein: CASSRTAGTEAFF
clone size: .
V gene: TRBV7-3
D gene: .
J gene: TRBJ1-1

CDR3 DNA: TGTGCCAGCAGTGCTAGCGGGGACACCGGGGAGCTGTTTTTT
CDR3 protein: CASSASGDTGELFF
clone size: once
V gene: TRBV6-4
D gene: TRBD2
J gene: TRBJ2-2

CDR3 DNA: TGCGCCAGCAGTGAACGGAGGGCCCCCAGGGGCACTGAAGCTTTCTTT
CDR3 protein: CASSERRAPRGTEAFF
clone size: .
V gene: TRBV10-1
D gene: .
J gene: TRBJ1-1

CDR3 DNA: TGTGCCAGACGGGCTAGCGGGGGGCCTAACCACAATGAGCAGTTCTTC
CDR3 protein: CARRASGGPNHNEQFF
clone size: .
V gene: TRBV2
D gene: TRBD2
J gene: TRBJ2-1

CDR3 DNA: TGTGCCAGCAGTCTCACCTTCACAGGGACCGGGGAGCTGTTTTTT
CDR3 protein: CASSLTFTGTGELFF
clone size: .
V gene: TRBV6-5
D gene: .
J gene: TRBJ2-2

CDR3 DNA: TGTGCCATCAGTGAGAAGGTCACTGAAGCTTTCTTT
CDR3 protein: CAISEKVTEAFF
clone size: .
V gene: TRBV10-3
D gene: .
J gene: TRBJ1-1

CDR3 DNA: TGCAGTGGCAGGGAAGATGAAGCTTTCTTT
CDR3 protein: CSGREDEAFF
clone size: .
V gene: TRBV29-1
D gene: .
J gene: TRBJ1-1

CDR3 DNA: TGTGCCAGCAGCTCCGGTGGCGCCACCACCTACGAGCAGTACTTC
CDR3 protein: CASSSGGATTYEQYF
clone size: .
V gene: TRBV11-3
D gene: .
J gene: TRBJ2-7

CDR3 DNA: TGTGCCAGCTCACCTCTACCGGGACAAGCGAACACTGAAGCTTTCTTT
CDR3 protein: CASSPLPGQANTEAFF
clone size: few
V gene: TRBV18
D gene: .
J gene: TRBJ1-1

CDR3 DNA: TGTGCCAGCAAAGACAGGGACCCTGAAGCTTTCTTT
CDR3 protein: CASKDRDPEAFF
clone size: .
V gene: TRBV11-3
D gene: TRBD1
J gene: TRBJ1-1

CDR3 DNA: TGTGCCAGCAGTTTATGGCAGGGGAACACTGAAGCTTTCTTT
CDR3 protein: CASSLWQGNTEAFF
clone size: .
V gene: TRBV27
D gene: .
J gene: TRBJ1-1

CDR3 DNA: TGTGCCAGCAGCTTCCGGACTAGCGGGGGGGCCTACGAGCAGTACTTC
CDR3 protein: CASSFRTSGGAYEQYF
clone size: .
V gene: TRBV13
D gene: TRBD2
J gene: TRBJ2-7

CDR3 DNA: TGTGCCAGCAGCAAACCTACGGGGGCTATGAACACTGAAGCTTTCTTT
CDR3 protein: CASSKPTGAMNTEAFF
clone size: .
V gene: TRBV5-4
D gene: .
J gene: TRBJ1-1

CDR3 DNA: TGTGCCAGCAGCCTCGGGGGCGCGTATGAAGCTTTCTTT
CDR3 protein: CASSLGGAYEAFF
clone size: .
V gene: TRBV7-9
D gene: .
J gene: TRBJ1-1

CDR3 DNA: TGCGCCAGCAGCTCCGGGACAGGGGACACTGAAGCTTTCTTT
CDR3 protein: CASSSGTGDTEAFF
clone size: few
V gene: TRBV5-1
D gene: TRBD1
J gene: TRBJ1-1

CDR3 DNA: TGCAGCGTCCAAGACAGTCCAGAAGCTTTCTTT
CDR3 protein: CSVQDSPEAFF
clone size: .
V gene: TRBV29-1
D gene: .
J gene: TRBJ1-1

CDR3 DNA: TGTGCCAGCAGTCAGGGGACAGTTCCCGGTAATTCACCCCTCCACTTT
CDR3 protein: CASSQGTVPGNSPLHF
clone size: few
V gene: TRBV7-2
D gene: TRBD1
J gene: TRBJ1-6

CDR3 DNA: TGCGCCAGCAGCCAAGATCGGGACATCGACTCTGGAAACACCATATATTTT
CDR3 protein: CASSQDRDIDSGNTIYF
clone size: .
V gene: TRBV4-3
D gene: .
J gene: TRBJ1-3

CDR3 DNA: TGTGCCAGTAAAGAGGGGCCGGGGGGAATTTACAATGAGCAGTTCTTC
CDR3 protein: CASKEGPGGIYNEQFF
clone size: .
V gene: TRBV19
D gene: TRBD2
J gene: TRBJ2-1

CDR3 DNA: TGTGCCAGCAGCGCCGACCCTAGCGGTGATACCTCCTACAATGAGCAGTTCTTC
CDR3 protein: CASSADPSGDTSYNEQFF
clone size: .
V gene: TRBV7-2
D gene: TRBD2
J gene: TRBJ2-1

CDR3 DNA: TGTGCCAGCAGCCCGGGACTCCAAGAGACCCAGTACTTC
CDR3 protein: CASSPGLQETQYF
clone size: few
V gene: TRBV5-6
D gene: .
J gene: TRBJ2-5

CDR3 DNA: TGTGCCAGTAGTAGACCGGGACAGTACTACGAGCAGTACTTC
CDR3 protein: CASSRPGQYYEQYF
clone size: .
V gene: TRBV19
D gene: TRBD1
J gene: TRBJ2-7

CDR3 DNA: TGTGCCATCAGTGACGGGCAGGGAGAAGAGACCCAGTACTTC
CDR3 protein: CAISDGQGEETQYF
clone size: .
V gene: TRBV10-3
D gene: .
J gene: TRBJ2-5

CDR3 DNA: TGTGCCAGCAGCTTAAATGGCCCCTACAATGAGCAGTTCTTC
CDR3 protein: CASSLNGPYNEQFF
clone size: once
V gene: TRBV7-3
D gene: .
J gene: TRBJ2-1

CDR3 DNA: TGTGCCTGGAGTAGGACAAACGGGGGGGGAGAGACCCAGTACTTC
CDR3 protein: CAWSRTNGGGETQYF
clone size: .
V gene: TRBV30
D gene: TRBD2
J gene: TRBJ2-5

CDR3 DNA: TGTGCCAGCAGCTTAGGAGGGGGCTTGCCCAACGGGGAGCTGTTTTTT
CDR3 protein: CASSLGGGLPNGELFF
clone size: .
V gene: TRBV7-8
D gene: TRBD1
J gene: TRBJ2-2

CDR3 DNA: TGTGCCAGCAGCCAAGGGGCAGGGGGCATCACTGAAGCTTTCTTT
CDR3 protein: CASSQGAGGITEAFF
clone size: .
V gene: TRBV4-2
D gene: TRBD1
J gene: TRBJ1-1

CDR3 DNA: TGTGCCAGCAGCTCCTGGACCCAGGGGCAAGAGACCCAGTACTTC
CDR3 protein: CASSSWTQGQETQYF
clone size: .
V gene: TRBV7-2
D gene: .
J gene: TRBJ2-5

CDR3 DNA: TGCGCCAGCAGCCCCAGTGGGCCCCGGACAGGGGGCGGTGAAAAACTGTTTTTT
CDR3 protein: CASSPSGPRTGGGEKLFF
clone size: .
V gene: TRBV5-1
D gene: TRBD1
J gene: TRBJ1-4